This entry is about one T cell receptor (beta chain). This receptor's antigen is unknown. Base quality data are lacking; no much larger clone is found one base away. This record comes from a study of shared clonotypes between healthy human individuals (dated by TCRdb to 2018 to 2020). In the study overall: A couple of women and three men aged 18 to 49 years were included in the cohort. For each donor, CD4 naive and CD4 memory were each run on three plates, CD8 naive on two plates, and CD8 memory on one plate. To estimate repertoire size and how much clonotypes are shared between individuals, the study performed deep sequencing of blood TCR repertoires from a handful of healthy adults. To increase sequencing depth and limit assay-specific biases, different laboratories used diverse techniques to prepare libraries and sequence TCR repertoires. Each donor's leukapheresis produced roughly between roughly 0.85 and 10 billion PBMCs. General findings and caveats noted by the study authors: Higher generation probabilities were observed for clonotypes shared by all four sorted-subset donors than for non-shared clonotypes. Across four donors, approximately 5% of naive CD4, 3% to 3.5% of naive CD8, about 2.3% of memory CD4, and about 0.4% of memory CD8 clonotypes were shared. Only blood was sampled, and tissue TCR repertoires likely differ from those in blood. Rarefaction of sorted-subset datasets indicated incomplete sequencing despite the large sequencing depth. Based on pairwise subsampling, the degree of clonotype sharing among donors was expected to be affected by sequencing depth. Because the study included a small number of donors, the genetic and exposure-history diversity represented was limited. Estimated clonotype richness was generally larger for naive than for memory subsets.

TCR CDR3 regions were amplified from genomic DNA by multiplex PCR using the deep immunoSEQ assay. For each cell subset, the extracted genomic DNA was distributed evenly across all wells of several immunoSEQ 96-well plates, and each plate served as one replicate. For sorted subsets, each replicate PCR was loaded with around 200 ng genomic DNA, equivalent to 25,000 to 35,000 T cell genomes. The purified libraries were quantified using a Qubit 3.0 fluorometer, sized with a Bioanalyzer 2100, and then quantified again using the KAPA Library Quantification kit. Every immunoSEQ 96-well plate was sequenced on a dedicated single-read 150-cycle Illumina NextSeq 550 flow cell. The original pipeline was this. The immunoSEQ output contained only junctional sequences without quality scores, so filtering could not match that applied to full-length reads. To assign V/J genes and CDR3, sequences were annotated using PyIR, a Python wrapper for IgBLAST v1.9, with IMGT germline references. Reads with weak V/J assignments (E-value above 1e-6), missing CDR3, stop codons, out-of-frame junctions, or ambiguous translated residues were removed. V3J clonotypes were defined by identical inferred V gene, J gene, and CDR3 amino acid sequence. The percentage overlap between two repertoires was calculated by dividing the number of shared unique clonotypes by the size of the smaller repertoire. Three approaches were used to assess repertoire richness: RTK rarefaction, the Chao1 estimator, and Recon v2.1 estimates of unobserved clonotypes. Generation probabilities were computed with OLGA for all TCRbeta clonotypes obtained by the gDNA method from a handful of donors. TCRdb provides this immuneACCESS table in a form limited to in-frame rearrangements. Some clones are lacking; in checked studies, under half of them reflect an unresolved V gene, and why the rest are absent is not known. That table supplies the V and J calls and clone size; D and trimming were determined from the DNA. In this sample the table shows fewer than 400,000 clones, 74% of which occur a single time. Around a tenth of the sample is held by the ten biggest clonotypes.

The donors were healthy, HIV-negative adults with no recently reported acute infections or vaccinations. All donors were Caucasian adults living in Nashville, Tennessee, USA. Magnetic negative selection was used to enrich CD4+ T cells, after which naive cells were positively selected on CD45RA and the negative fraction became the memory subset. After blood collection by leukapheresis, PBMCs were isolated using Ficoll-Histopaque density gradient centrifugation and then cryopreserved in the vapor phase of liquid nitrogen. Analytical flow cytometry was used to check the purity and quantity of each magnetically sorted T cell population. Each sorted fraction had its genomic DNA isolated and then quantified by UV absorbance on a Nanodrop 2000c. The sample was memory CD4+ T cells sorted from blood. Per the publication, the cell subset or site label means: CD45RA-negative fraction. The TCR comes from a man aged 25 to 40 in good health.

The CDR3 reads CASSLIGGGYNYGYTF. The nucleotides are TGTGCCAGCAGTTTAATCGGAGGGGGCTACAACTATGGCTACACCTTC. This chain is built from TRBV28 and TRBJ1-2; 7 bases in the junction line up with TRBD1. The CDR3, cysteine through phenylalanine, is 16 amino acids long. The kept DNA is CDR3 alone, 48 bases in frame from the first base. V lost 2 bases and J lost 2 bases, and the count of bases not matched to a germline gene is 8. Per the germline V gene, MDHEN is the CDR1 and SYDVKM is the CDR2.